The 14 T cell receptor beta chains presented below share a single source sample, sequenced in a study of blood T cell repertoires in COVID-19. Measured with immunoSEQ multiplex PCR; TCRdb has only the in-frame clones, and not every one. The data hold about 520,000 clones, with 70% to 90% observed a single time. The material sequenced was peripheral blood. Receptors were obtained from a human donor in a cohort sampled during active COVID-19.

The CDR3 loop reads CASSADRGRRFQPQHF. The CDR3 DNA reads as TGTGCCAGTAGTGCTGACAGGGGGCGCCGGTTTCAGCCCCAGCATTTT. The rearrangement joins TRBV19 to TRBJ1-5, with 10 nucleotides matching TRBD1. CDR3 size: 16 residues. Germline V gene sequence: CDR1 LNHDA, CDR2 SQIVND (reference sequence). J was trimmed by 6 bases and V by 5 bases; bases with no gene match: 10.

This clone turned up a few times. The J gene is TRBJ1-1, the V gene TRBV5-4; 9 nucleotides agree with TRBD1. V lost 3 bases, J lost 1 base, and 4 bases stayed unmatched. This CDR3 contains 15 residues. Germline-derived CDR1 and CDR2 are SGHNT and YYREEE (reference sequence). The CDR3 DNA is TGTGCCAGCAGCTCGCCGGGACAGGGGAACACTGAAGCTTTCTTT. Its protein is CASSSPGQGNTEAFF.

This clone is a singleton in its sample. The rearrangement joins TRBV3-1 (or the pseudogene TRBV3-2) to TRBJ1-1, with a weak D call TRBD1 (6 bases). Deletions cut 4 bases from V and 11 bases from J, with 17 bases between. The CDR3 sequence is 13 residues long. CDR1 LGHDT and CDR2 YNNKEL come from the germline V gene (reference sequence). The CDR3 protein is CASSPDSHRRAFF. The CDR3 DNA sequence: TGTGCCAGCAGCCCGGACAGCCACCGCCGGGCTTTCTTT.

The rearrangement joins TRBV5-4 to TRBJ2-3, with 9 bases aligning to TRBD1. Germline lookup yields CDR1 SGHNT and CDR2 YYREEE (reference sequence). The CDR3 covers 14 residues. With 7 bases clipped from V and 2 bases from J, the junction kept 5 bases outside the gene matches. The CDR3: CASGTGGHTDTQYF. The CDR3 coding sequence is TGTGCCAGCGGCACAGGGGGCCACACAGATACGCAGTATTTT.

V and J are TRBV11-2 and TRBJ1-1; 8 bases align to TRBD1. From germline, CDR1 is SGHAT and CDR2 FQNNGV. After removal of 1 base from V and 3 bases from J, the junction contained 4 bases not matched to a gene. The CDR3 runs 15 residues. The CDR3 spells CASSLGTGLDTEAFF. The CDR3 DNA is TGTGCCAGCAGCTTAGGGACAGGGTTGGACACTGAAGCTTTCTTT.

This chain uses TRBV24-1 with TRBJ2-1; D gene unclear. V shed 2 bases and J shed 4 bases, with 8 bases lying between them. There are 14 residues in the CDR3. In germline, CDR1 is KGHDR, CDR2 SFDVKD. CDR3 region: CATSDSVLYNEQFF. The CDR3 DNA reads as TGTGCCACCAGTGATTCGGTTCTATACAATGAGCAGTTCTTC.

With regard to this clone: An end of the junction differs from the germline gene, which may be a read error. This chain connects TRBV10-1 to TRBJ1-2, with 7 bases fitting TRBD1. The CDR3 has 13 residues. The germline V gene has CDR1 WNHNN and CDR2 SYGVQD (reference sequence). CDR3 sequence (DNA): TGCACCAGCAGTCCTCGACAGGGCCATGGCTACACCTTC. This gives the protein CTSSPRQGHGYTF.

The J gene is TRBJ2-7, the V gene TRBV21-1; the D call TRBD2 from the table was never checked on the DNA. TRBV21-1 counts as a pseudogene. CDR3 length equals 14 residues. The CDR3 nucleotides are TGTGCCAGCAGCAAAAAAAGCGGGACCTACGAGCAGTACTTC. It encodes CASSKKSGTYEQYF.

The genes are TRBV11-2 and TRBJ2-2, with 12 bases identical to TRBD2. CDR1 and CDR2 from the germline V gene are SGHAT and FQNNGV. The CDR3 spans 17 residues. With V trimmed by 5 bases and J by 0 bases, 4 bases remained unmatched. CDR3 in amino acids: CASSLLAGGPNTGELFF. For the CDR3, the DNA is TGTGCCAGCAGCCTCCTAGCGGGAGGGCCGAACACCGGGGAGCTGTTTTTT.

The rearrangement links TRBV28 to TRBJ2-5, with 8 bases that match TRBD2. The ends lost 8 bases at V and 3 bases at J; junction bases unmatched: 8. Germline-derived CDR1 and CDR2 are MDHEN and SYDVKM. This CDR3 region has 14 residues. The CDR3 reads CASGVTSAKETQYF. CDR3 coding DNA: TGTGCCAGCGGGGTGACTAGCGCGAAAGAGACCCAGTACTTC.

The rearrangement joins TRBV20-1 to TRBJ2-4; 11 bases map to TRBD1. Germline V gives CDR1 DFQATT, CDR2 SNEGSKA (reference sequence). This CDR3 is built from 17 residues. With V trimmed by 6 bases and J by 5 bases, 15 bases remained unmatched. The chain's CDR3 is CSASRTGGYWGENIQYF. The CDR3 DNA sequence: TGCAGTGCCAGTCGGACAGGGGGCTACTGGGGAGAAAACATTCAGTACTTC.

This sequence joins TRBV5-5 and TRBJ2-2, with a possible D match to TRBD2 (6 bases). The CDR3 has 16 residues. Trimming removed 1 base at V and 2 bases at J, with 12 bases between. From germline, CDR1 is SGHKS and CDR2 YYEKEE (reference sequence). The CDR3 protein is CASSLYRGYNTGELFF. CDR3 nucleotides: TGTGCCAGCAGCTTGTATCGGGGGTATAACACCGGGGAGCTGTTTTTT.

This chain uses TRBV5-1 with TRBJ2-1; a weak D match, TRBD2 (6 bases). Deletions cut 5 bases from V and 7 bases from J, with 16 bases between. Germline V gives CDR1 SGHRS, CDR2 YFSETQ. The CDR3 contains 14 residues. The CDR3 reads CASSRDGGVNEQFF. The CDR3 coding sequence is TGCGCCAGCAGTCGGGACGGAGGGGTAAATGAGCAGTTCTTC. Using reference TRBV5-1 and TRBJ2-1 for the parts outside the CDR3, the full variable domain is KAGVTQTPRYLIKTRGQQVTLSCSPISGHRSVSWYQQTPGQGLQFLFEYFSETQRNKGNFPGRFSGRQFSNSRSEMNVSTLELGDSALYLCASSRDGGVNEQFFGPGTRLTVL.

In its sample, this clone was seen once. This chain uses TRBV18 with TRBJ2-1; D is unclear. Per the germline V gene, CDR1 is KGHSH and CDR2 is LQKENI. Between the trimmed V and J ends, which lost 3 bases and 5 bases, there was a span of 11 bases. This CDR3 comprises 14 residues. The CDR3, as DNA: TGTGCCAGCTCACCCCTCCTAGTCAACAATGAGCAGTTCTTC. This encodes CASSPLLVNNEQFF.